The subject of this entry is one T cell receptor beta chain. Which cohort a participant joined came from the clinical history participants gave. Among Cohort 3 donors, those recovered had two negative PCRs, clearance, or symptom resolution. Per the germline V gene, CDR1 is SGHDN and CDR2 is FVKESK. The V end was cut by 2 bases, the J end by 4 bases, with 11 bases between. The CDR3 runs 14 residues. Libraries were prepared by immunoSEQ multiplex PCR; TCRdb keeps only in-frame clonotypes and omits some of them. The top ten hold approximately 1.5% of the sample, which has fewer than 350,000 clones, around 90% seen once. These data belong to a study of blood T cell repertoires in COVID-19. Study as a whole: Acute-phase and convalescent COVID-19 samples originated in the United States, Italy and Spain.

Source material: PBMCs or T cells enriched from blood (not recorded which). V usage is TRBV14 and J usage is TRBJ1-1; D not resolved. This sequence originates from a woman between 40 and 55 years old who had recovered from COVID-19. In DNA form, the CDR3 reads TGTGCCAGCAGCCAATCAGTGACGGGCACTGAAGCTTTCTTT. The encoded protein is CASSQSVTGTEAFF.